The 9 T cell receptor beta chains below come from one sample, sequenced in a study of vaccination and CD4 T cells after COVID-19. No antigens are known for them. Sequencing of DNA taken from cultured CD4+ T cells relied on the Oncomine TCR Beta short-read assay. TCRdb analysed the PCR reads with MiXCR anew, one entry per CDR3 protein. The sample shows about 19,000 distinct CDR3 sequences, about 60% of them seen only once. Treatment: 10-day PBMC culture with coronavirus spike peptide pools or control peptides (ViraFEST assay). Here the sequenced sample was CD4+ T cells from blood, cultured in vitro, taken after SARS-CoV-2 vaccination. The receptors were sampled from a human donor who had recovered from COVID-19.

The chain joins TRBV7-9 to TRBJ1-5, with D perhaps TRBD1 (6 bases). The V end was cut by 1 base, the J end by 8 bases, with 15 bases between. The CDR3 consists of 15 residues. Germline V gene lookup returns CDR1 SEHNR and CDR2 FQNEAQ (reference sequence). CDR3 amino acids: CASSLGRGGEEPQHF. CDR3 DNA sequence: TGTGCCAGCAGCTTAGGCAGGGGCGGTGAGGAGCCCCAGCATTTT.

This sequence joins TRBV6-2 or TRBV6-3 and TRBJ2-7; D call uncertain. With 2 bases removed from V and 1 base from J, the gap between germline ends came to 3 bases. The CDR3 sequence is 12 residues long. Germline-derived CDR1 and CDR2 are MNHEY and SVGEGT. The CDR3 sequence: CASSYPSYEQYF. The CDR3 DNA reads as TGTGCCAGCAGTTACCCATCCTACGAGCAGTACTTC.

The CDR3 sequence is CASSQVMRDYGYTF. CDR3 coding DNA: TGCGCCAGCAGCCAAGTAATGAGAGACTATGGCTACACCTTC. V and J are TRBV4-3 and TRBJ1-2, with unresolved D. Germline CDR1 LGHNA, CDR2 YSLEER. The CDR3 extends over 14 amino acids. V was shortened by 1 base and J by 3 bases, with 9 bases between the two germline ends.

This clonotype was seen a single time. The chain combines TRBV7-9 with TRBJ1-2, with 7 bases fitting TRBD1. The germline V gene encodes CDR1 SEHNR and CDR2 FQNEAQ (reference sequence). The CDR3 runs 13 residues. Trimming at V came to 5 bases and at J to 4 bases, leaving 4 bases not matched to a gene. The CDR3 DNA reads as TGTGCCAGCAGCCAAGGACAGGCCTATGGCTACACCTTC. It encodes CASSQGQAYGYTF.

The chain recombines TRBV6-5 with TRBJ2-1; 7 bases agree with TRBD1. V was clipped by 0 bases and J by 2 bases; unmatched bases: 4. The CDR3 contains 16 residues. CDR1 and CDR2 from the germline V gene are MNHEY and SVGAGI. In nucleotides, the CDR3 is TGTGCCAGCAGTTACTCGGGACAGAGAACCTACAATGAGCAGTTCTTC. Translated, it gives CASSYSGQRTYNEQFF.

CDR3 residues: CSARDSGAGGVEDTQYF. CDR3 DNA sequence: TGCAGTGCTAGAGATTCGGGGGCCGGGGGTGTCGAAGATACGCAGTATTTT. The gene calls are TRBV20-1 and TRBJ2-3, with D perhaps assigned TRBD1 or TRBD2 (6 bases each). Germline CDR1 is DFQATT and CDR2 is SNEGSKA (reference sequence). The V gene lost 0 bases and the J gene lost 5 bases, with 21 bases spanning the gap. The CDR3 totals 17 residues.

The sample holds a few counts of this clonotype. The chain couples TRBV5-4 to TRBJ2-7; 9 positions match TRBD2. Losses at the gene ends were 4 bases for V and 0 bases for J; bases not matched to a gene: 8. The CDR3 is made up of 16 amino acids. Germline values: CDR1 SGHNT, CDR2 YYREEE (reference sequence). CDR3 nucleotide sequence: TGTGCCAGCAGCCCGGTAGCGGGGGTCCGCTCCTACGAGCAGTACTTC. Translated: CASSPVAGVRSYEQYF.

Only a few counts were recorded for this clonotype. The CDR3 DNA is TGTGCCAGCAGTTTGGACACTGAAGCTTTCTTT. As protein: CASSLDTEAFF. J is TRBJ1-1 and V is TRBV12-3 or TRBV12-4, with no clear D. CDR3 length: 11 residues. The V end lost 3 bases, the J end lost 3 bases, and 2 bases lay between the germline ends.

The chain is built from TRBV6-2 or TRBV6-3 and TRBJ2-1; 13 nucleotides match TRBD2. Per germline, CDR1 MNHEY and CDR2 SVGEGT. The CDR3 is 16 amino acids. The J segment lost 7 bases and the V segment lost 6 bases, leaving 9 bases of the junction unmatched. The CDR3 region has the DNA TGTGCCAGCAGGCGGACGACTAGCGGGAGGTATAATGAGCAGTTCTTC. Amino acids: CASRRTTSGRYNEQFF.